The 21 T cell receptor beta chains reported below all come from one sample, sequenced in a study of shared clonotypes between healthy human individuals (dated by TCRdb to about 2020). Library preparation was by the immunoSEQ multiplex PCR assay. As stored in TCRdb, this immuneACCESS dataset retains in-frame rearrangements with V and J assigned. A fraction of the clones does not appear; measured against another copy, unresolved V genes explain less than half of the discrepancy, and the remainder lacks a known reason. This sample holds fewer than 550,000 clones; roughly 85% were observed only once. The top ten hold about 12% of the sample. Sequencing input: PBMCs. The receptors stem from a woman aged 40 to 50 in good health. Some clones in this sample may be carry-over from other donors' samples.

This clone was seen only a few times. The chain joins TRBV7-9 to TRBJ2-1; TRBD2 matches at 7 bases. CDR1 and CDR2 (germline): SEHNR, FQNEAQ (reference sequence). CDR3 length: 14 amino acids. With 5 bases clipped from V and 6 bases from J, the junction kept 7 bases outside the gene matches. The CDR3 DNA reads TGTGCCAGCAGCGTCAGCGGGACCACCAATGAGCAGTTCTTC. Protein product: CASSVSGTTNEQFF.

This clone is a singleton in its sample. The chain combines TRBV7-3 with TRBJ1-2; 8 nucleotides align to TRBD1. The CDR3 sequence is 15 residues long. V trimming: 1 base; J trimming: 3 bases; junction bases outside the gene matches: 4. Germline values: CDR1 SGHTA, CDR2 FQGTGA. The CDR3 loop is CASSLRAGGYYGYTF. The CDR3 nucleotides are TGTGCCAGCAGCTTAAGGGCAGGGGGCTACTATGGCTACACCTTC.

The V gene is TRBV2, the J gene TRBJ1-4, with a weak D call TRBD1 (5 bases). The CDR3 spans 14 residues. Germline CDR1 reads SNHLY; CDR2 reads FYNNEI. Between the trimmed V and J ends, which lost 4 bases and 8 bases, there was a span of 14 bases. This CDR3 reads CASSGSGRDEKLFF. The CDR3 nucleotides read TGTGCCAGCAGTGGGTCTGGGAGGGACGAAAAACTGTTTTTT.

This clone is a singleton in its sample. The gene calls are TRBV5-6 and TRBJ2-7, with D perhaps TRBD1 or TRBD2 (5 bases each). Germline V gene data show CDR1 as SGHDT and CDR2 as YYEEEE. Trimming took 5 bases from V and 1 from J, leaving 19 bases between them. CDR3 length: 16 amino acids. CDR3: CASSTLRGRTSYEQYF. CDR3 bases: TGTGCCAGCAGTACGCTCCGGGGCAGGACGTCCTACGAGCAGTACTTC.

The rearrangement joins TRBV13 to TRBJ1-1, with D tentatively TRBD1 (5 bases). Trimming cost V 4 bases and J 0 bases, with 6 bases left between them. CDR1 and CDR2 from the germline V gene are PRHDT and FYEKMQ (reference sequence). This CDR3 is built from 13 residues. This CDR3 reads CASSSTVNTEAFF. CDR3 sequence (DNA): TGTGCCAGCAGCTCGACAGTGAACACTGAAGCTTTCTTT.

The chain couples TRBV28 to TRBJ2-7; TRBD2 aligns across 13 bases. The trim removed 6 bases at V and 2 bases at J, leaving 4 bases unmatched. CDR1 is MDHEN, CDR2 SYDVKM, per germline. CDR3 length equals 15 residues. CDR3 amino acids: CASRLAGGTAYEQYF. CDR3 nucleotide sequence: TGTGCCAGCAGACTAGCGGGAGGGACCGCCTACGAGCAGTACTTC. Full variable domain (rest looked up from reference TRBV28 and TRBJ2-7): DVKVTQSSRYLVKRTGEKVFLECVQDMDHENMFWYRQDPGLGLRLIYFSYDVKMKEKGDIPEGYSVSREKKERFSLILESASTNQTSMYLCASRLAGGTAYEQYFGPGTRLTVT.

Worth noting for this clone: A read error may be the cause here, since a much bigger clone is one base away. CDR3 DNA sequence: TGTGCCAGCAGCTTAGAGTGGGGCCAAGAGACCCAGTACTTC. The encoded protein is CASSLEWGQETQYF. The chain employs TRBV11-2 and TRBJ2-5; D not resolved. Germline V lookup: CDR1 SGHAT, CDR2 FQNNGV. This CDR3 is 14 amino acids long. V lost 0 bases and J 1 base, leaving 6 bases between the germline ends.

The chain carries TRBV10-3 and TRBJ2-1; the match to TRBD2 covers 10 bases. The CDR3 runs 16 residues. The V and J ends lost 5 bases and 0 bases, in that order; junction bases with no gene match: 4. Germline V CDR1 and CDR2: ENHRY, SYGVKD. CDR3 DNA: TGTGCCATCAGTAGTTCTAGCGGGAGCTCCTACAATGAGCAGTTCTTC. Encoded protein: CAISSSSGSSYNEQFF.

This CDR3 reads CASRPAEGEAFF. The DNA of the CDR3 is TGCGCCAGCAGACCCGCGGAAGGTGAAGCTTTCTTT. V gene TRBV5-1 combines with J gene TRBJ1-1, with no clear D. Germline CDR1 and CDR2: SGHRS and YFSETQ. V dropped 5 bases and J dropped 7 bases, with 12 bases sitting between them. The CDR3 length is 12 residues.

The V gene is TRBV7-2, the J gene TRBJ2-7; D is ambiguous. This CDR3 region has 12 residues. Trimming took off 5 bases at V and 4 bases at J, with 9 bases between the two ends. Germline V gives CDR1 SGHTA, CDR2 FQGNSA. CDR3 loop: CASSKTLYEQYF. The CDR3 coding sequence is TGTGCCAGCAGCAAGACGCTTTACGAGCAGTACTTC. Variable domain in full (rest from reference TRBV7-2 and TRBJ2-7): GAGVSQSPSNKVTEKGKDVELRCDPISGHTALYWYRQSLGQGLEFLIYFQGNSAPDKSGLPSDRFSAERTGGSVSTLTIQRTQQEDSAVYLCASSKTLYEQYFGPGTRLTVT.

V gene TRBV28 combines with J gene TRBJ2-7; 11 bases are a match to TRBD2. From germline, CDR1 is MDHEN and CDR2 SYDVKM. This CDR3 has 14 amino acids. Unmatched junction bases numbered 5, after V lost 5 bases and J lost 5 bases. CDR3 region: CASSPGTSGDEQYF. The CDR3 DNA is TGTGCCAGCAGTCCCGGGACTAGCGGCGACGAGCAGTACTTC.

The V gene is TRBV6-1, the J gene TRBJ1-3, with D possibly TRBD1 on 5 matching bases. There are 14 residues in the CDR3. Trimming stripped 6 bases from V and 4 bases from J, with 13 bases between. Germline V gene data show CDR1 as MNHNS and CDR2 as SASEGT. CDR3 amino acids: CASSPRVVGNTIYF. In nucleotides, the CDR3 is TGTGCCAGCAGCCCCAGGGTTGTAGGAAACACCATATATTTT.

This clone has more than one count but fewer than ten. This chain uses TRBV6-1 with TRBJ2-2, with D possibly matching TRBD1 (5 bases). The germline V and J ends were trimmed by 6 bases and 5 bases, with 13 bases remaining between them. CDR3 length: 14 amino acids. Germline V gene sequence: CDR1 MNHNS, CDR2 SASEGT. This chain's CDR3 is CASRGQGGTGELFF. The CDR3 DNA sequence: TGTGCCAGCAGGGGCCAGGGTGGGACCGGGGAGCTGTTTTTT.

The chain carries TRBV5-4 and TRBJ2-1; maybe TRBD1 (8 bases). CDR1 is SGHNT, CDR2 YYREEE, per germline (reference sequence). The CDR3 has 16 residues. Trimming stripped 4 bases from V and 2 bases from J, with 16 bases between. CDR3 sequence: CASSPGGGGTYNEQFF. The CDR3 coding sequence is TGTGCCAGCAGCCCAGGGGGCGGGGGAACCTACAATGAGCAGTTCTTC.

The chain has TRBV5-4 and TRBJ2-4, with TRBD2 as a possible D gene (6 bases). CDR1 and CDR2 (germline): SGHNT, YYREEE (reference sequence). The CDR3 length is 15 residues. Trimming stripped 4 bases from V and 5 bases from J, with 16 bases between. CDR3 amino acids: CASSGTTSIENIQYF. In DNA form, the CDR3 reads TGTGCCAGCAGCGGGACGACTAGTATAGAAAACATTCAGTACTTC.

CDR3 sequence reads: CASKRGSTNEKLFF. Here the CDR3 DNA reads TGTGCCAGCAAACGAGGGTCAACTAATGAAAAACTGTTTTTT. The chain couples TRBV6-5 to TRBJ1-4; D gene ambiguous. V lost 7 bases and J 0 bases, leaving 9 bases between the germline ends. Germline lookup yields CDR1 MNHEY and CDR2 SVGAGI. This CDR3 has 14 amino acids.

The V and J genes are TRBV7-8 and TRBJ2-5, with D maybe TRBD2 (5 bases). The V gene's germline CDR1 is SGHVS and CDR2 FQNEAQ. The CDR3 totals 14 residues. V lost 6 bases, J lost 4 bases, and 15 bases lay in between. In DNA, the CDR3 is TGTGCCAGCAGTAGATCTTCCGGGGTAGAGACCCAGTACTTC. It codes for CASSRSSGVETQYF.

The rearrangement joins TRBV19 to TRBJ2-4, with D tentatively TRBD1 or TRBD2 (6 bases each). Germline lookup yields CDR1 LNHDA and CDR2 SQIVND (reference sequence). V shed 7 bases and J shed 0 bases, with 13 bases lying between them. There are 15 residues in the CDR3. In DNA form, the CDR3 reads TGTGCCAGTACAGACCGGGGGCTAGCCAAAAACATTCAGTACTTC. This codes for CASTDRGLAKNIQYF.

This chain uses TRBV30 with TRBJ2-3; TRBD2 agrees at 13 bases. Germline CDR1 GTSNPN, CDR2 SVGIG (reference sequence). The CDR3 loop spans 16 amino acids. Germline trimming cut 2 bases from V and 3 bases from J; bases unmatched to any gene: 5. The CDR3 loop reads CAWSLWTSGSTDTQYF. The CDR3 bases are TGTGCCTGGAGTCTTTGGACTAGCGGGAGTACAGATACGCAGTATTTT.

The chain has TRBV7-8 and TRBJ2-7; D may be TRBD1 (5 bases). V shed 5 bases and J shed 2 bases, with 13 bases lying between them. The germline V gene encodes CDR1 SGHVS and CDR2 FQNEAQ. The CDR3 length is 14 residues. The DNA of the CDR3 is TGTGCCAGCAGCCTTTGGACAAGCACCTACGAGCAGTACTTC. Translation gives CASSLWTSTYEQYF.

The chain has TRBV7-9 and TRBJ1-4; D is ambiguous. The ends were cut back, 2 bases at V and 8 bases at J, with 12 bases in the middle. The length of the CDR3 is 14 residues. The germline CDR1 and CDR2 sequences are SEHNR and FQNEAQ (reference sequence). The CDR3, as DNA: TGTGCCAGCAGCTTAAGGGCCCGAGAGGAAAAACTGTTTTTT. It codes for CASSLRAREEKLFF.